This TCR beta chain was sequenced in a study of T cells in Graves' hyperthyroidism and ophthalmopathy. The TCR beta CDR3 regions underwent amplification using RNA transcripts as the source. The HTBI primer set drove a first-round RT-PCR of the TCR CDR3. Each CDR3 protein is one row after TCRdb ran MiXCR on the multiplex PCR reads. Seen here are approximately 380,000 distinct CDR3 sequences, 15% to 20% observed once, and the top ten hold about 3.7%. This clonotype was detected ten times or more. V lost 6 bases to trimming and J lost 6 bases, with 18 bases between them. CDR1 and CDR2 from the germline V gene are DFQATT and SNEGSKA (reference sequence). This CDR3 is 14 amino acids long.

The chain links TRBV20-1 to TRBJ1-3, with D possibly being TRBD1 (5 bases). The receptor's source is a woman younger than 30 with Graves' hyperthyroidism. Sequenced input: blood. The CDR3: CSANPTDRINTIYF. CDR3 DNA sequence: TGCAGTGCAAACCCGACAGATCGTATAAACACCATATATTTT.